Listed below are T cell receptor beta chains from one sample, sequenced in a study. Using its own MiXCR run on the RT-PCR reads, TCRdb lists one record per CDR3 protein. The repertoire has about 700,000 distinct CDR3 sequences, over 12% of them found once; the top ten carry 3% to 4.5%. The source material was memory CD4+ T cells from blood. The receptors stem from a female donor in good health, serving as a healthy control. CDR3s include the opening cysteine and the closing phenylalanine or tryptophan. A D gene is named only where the DNA matches it firmly. Part of the rows lack a size; the others show once, few, many or a class for expanded clones.

clone size	V gene	J gene	D gene	CDR3 DNA	CDR3 protein
few	TRBV5-5	TRBJ2-4	TRBD1	TGTGCCAGCAGCTCCTTGGACAGGGGGCTTTACATTCAGTACTTC	CASSSLDRGLYIQYF
.	TRBV5-1	TRBJ2-5	.	TGCGCCAGCAGCTTGAGAGGTACAAGTGAGGAGACCCAGTACTTC	CASSLRGTSEETQYF
.	TRBV20-1	TRBJ2-7	TRBD2	TGCAGTGCTAAGGGAGGGGCAGCCCATCTCGAGCAGTACTTC	CSAKGGAAHLEQYF
few	TRBV3-1	TRBJ2-7	TRBD1	TGTGCCAGCAGCATCGGACAGGGGGCTTACTACGAGCAGTACTTC	CASSIGQGAYYEQYF
.	TRBV3-1	TRBJ2-5	.	TGTGCCAGCAGCAAGGGGCCGGACCAAGAGACCCAGTACTTC	CASSKGPDQETQYF
.	TRBV2	TRBJ2-1	.	TGTGCCAGCAGCTCAACGGGGACAGAGCAGTTCTTC	CASSSTGTEQFF
.	TRBV18	TRBJ2-7	.	TGTGCCAGCTCACCGTTCCAGGAAAGGGCCTACGAGCAGTACTTC	CASSPFQERAYEQYF
.	TRBV3-1	TRBJ2-7	TRBD1	TGTGCCAGCAGCCACCGAAGACCGACAGGGGGAATCGCCTACGAGCAGTACTTC	CASSHRRPTGGIAYEQYF
many	TRBV4-2	TRBJ1-3	.	TGTGCCAGCAGCCAAGATCTGACGGTATCTGGAAACACCATATATTTT	CASSQDLTVSGNTIYF
.	TRBV5-6	TRBJ1-1	.	TGTGCCAGCAGCTTGGGGTGGGGACCGAACACTGAAGCTTTCTTT	CASSLGWGPNTEAFF
many	TRBV7-2	TRBJ2-1	TRBD1	TGTGCCAGCAGATCCCGACAGGGATCAAATGAGCAGTTCTTC	CASRSRQGSNEQFF
few	TRBV6-5	TRBJ2-3	TRBD2	TGTGCCAGCAGTCCCGGACTAGCGCCTGGGACAGATACGCAGTATTTT	CASSPGLAPGTDTQYF
many	TRBV5-6	TRBJ1-5	.	TGTGCCAGCAGCTTGGTTGGCGGGGCAAATCAGCCCCAGCATTTT	CASSLVGGANQPQHF
many	TRBV12-3/TRBV12-4	TRBJ1-5	.	TGTGCCAGCAGTTTAGCGTTCGCACGCAATCAGCCCCAGCATTTT	CASSLAFARNQPQHF
many	TRBV7-2	TRBJ1-1	.	TGTGCCAGCAGCTTAATGGGGAGAGGGACTGAAGCTTTCTTT	CASSLMGRGTEAFF
few	TRBV20-1	TRBJ2-5	.	TGCAGTGCTGCTTGGGGGAGTAGGGAGACCCAGTACTTC	CSAAWGSRETQYF
many	TRBV9	TRBJ2-5	TRBD1	TGTGCCAGCAGCATCAGGACAGGGGTGGAGACCCAGTACTTC	CASSIRTGVETQYF
few	TRBV5-1	TRBJ2-1	.	TGCGCCAGCAGCTTGGAGGGACCCGGTCCGAACAATGAGCAGTTCTTC	CASSLEGPGPNNEQFF
.	TRBV4-1	TRBJ2-3	TRBD1	TGCGCCAGCAGCCAAGATCGGGCGACAGGGGACCCAGATACGCAGTATTTT	CASSQDRATGDPDTQYF
many	TRBV6-4	TRBJ1-5	.	TGTGCCAGCAGTGAAGGCAGGATACATCAGCCCCAGCATTTT	CASSEGRIHQPQHF
few	TRBV6-6	TRBJ2-7	.	TGTGCCAGCAGTTATGATAGGGCAGGTGGGACCTACGAGCAGTACTTC	CASSYDRAGGTYEQYF
many	TRBV4-2	TRBJ1-5	.	TGTGCCAGCAGCCAGGCCAATCCTGCTGGTCAGCCCCAGCATTTT	CASSQANPAGQPQHF